This TCR beta chain emerged from a study of OX40 agonist ivuxolimab in advanced cancers. The overall study: Ivuxolimab, which is an agonistic anti-OX40 (CD134) antibody, was administered to the patients.

V lost 1 base and J 7 bases, leaving 3 bases between the germline ends. The CDR3 is made up of 11 amino acids. Germline V lookup: CDR1 SGHNT, CDR2 YYREEE (reference sequence). Systemic immunosuppression or autoimmune disease history was grounds to exclude patients. Sequenced by immunoSEQ multiplex PCR; TCRdb stores in-frame clones only, minus some. Here the sample spans roughly 56,000 clones, approximately 85% being singletons. With regard to this clone: Its antigen remains unknown.

Study-level findings and limits: On average, CD8+ T cells showed a greater number of expanded clones than CD4+.

The source is an adult with an advanced solid tumor such as melanoma, head and neck, liver or kidney cancer. The chain recombines TRBV5-4 with TRBJ2-1; D is unclear. The sample consisted of CD4+ or CD8+ T cells sorted from blood, taken in a trial of the OX40 agonist ivuxolimab. In DNA form, the CDR3 reads TGTGCCAGCAGCTTGATGAATGAGCAGTTCTTC. Encoded protein: CASSLMNEQFF.